Following are 8 T cell receptor beta chains from one sample sequenced in a study of identical twins. One entry per CDR3 protein results from TCRdb running MiXCR on the 5' RACE reads. The table lists 450,000 or so distinct CDR3 sequences, approximately 14% of them singletons. The data were also submitted as part of a second study, on yellow fever vaccine responses in identical twins.

The specimen sequenced was CD4+ T cells sorted from blood. These receptors all stem from a woman between 18 and 30 years old in good health.

The sample holds many counts of this clonotype. The V and J genes are TRBV29-1 and TRBJ1-1; D may be TRBD1 (6 bases). CDR3 length equals 13 residues. With 3 bases removed from V and 4 bases from J, the gap between germline ends came to 12 bases. Germline CDR1 SQVTM, CDR2 ANQGSEA. CDR3 bases: TGCAGCGTTGAGGGACAAGGGGGCACTGAAGCTTTCTTT. Protein sequence: CSVEGQGGTEAFF.

This clonotype was found many times. The rearrangement links TRBV12-3 or TRBV12-4 to TRBJ2-4; 10 bases agree with TRBD1. With V trimmed by 7 bases and J by 5 bases, 5 bases remained unmatched. The CDR3 is made up of 14 amino acids. Here the CDR3 reads CASIRTGGQNIQYF. CDR3 nucleotide sequence: TGTGCCAGCATCCGGACAGGGGGACAAAACATTCAGTACTTC.

In this sample, this clonotype turned up a few times. The J gene is TRBJ2-3, the V gene TRBV6-2 or TRBV6-3, with D maybe TRBD2 (7 bases). CDR1 is MNHEY, CDR2 SVGEGT, per germline. Trimming took 2 bases from V and 0 from J, leaving 15 bases between them. The length of the CDR3 is 17 residues. This chain's CDR3 is CASSYNSRGPSTDTQYF. The CDR3, as DNA: TGTGCCAGCAGTTACAACTCGCGGGGGCCCAGCACAGATACGCAGTATTTT.

On this clonotype: The junction departs from the called germline gene at one end, perhaps through a read error. V usage is TRBV20-1 and J usage is TRBJ2-7; D not resolved. The CDR3 totals 13 residues. Germline CDR1 reads DFQATT; CDR2 reads SNEGSKA (reference sequence). CDR3 protein: CSARNDPSSEQYF. Written as DNA, the CDR3 is TGCAGTGCTAGAAACGACCCTTCCTCCGAGCAGTACTTC.

The chain recombines TRBV6-4 with TRBJ2-2; D remains ambiguous. Germline CDR1 MRHNA, CDR2 SNTAGT. This CDR3 comprises 14 residues. V shed 3 bases and J shed 3 bases, with 8 bases lying between them. The CDR3 DNA reads as TGTGCCAGCAGTGAAATCCCTCACACCGGGGAGCTGTTTTTT. Its translation is CASSEIPHTGELFF.

The chain employs TRBV7-2 and TRBJ2-7; TRBD1 matches at 10 bases. Looked up from germline, CDR1 is SGHTA and CDR2 is FQGNSA. The CDR3 length is 16 residues. J was trimmed by 7 bases and V by 2 bases; bases with no gene match: 11. Here the CDR3 DNA reads TGTGCCAGCAGCTTAAGTCTCGGGACAGGGGTTAGAGAGCAGTACTTC. It yields the protein CASSLSLGTGVREQYF.

In its sample, this clonotype was seen a few times. The genes are TRBV28 and TRBJ2-7; weak D call: TRBD2 (6 bases). Germline assignment: CDR1 MDHEN and CDR2 SYDVKM. Trimming shortened V by 2 bases and J by 4 bases, and 12 bases separated the two germline ends. This CDR3 has 14 residues. The CDR3 is CASSLEAGRYEQYF. DNA of the CDR3: TGTGCCAGCAGTTTAGAGGCGGGGCGGTACGAGCAGTACTTC.

The rearrangement joins TRBV3-1 to TRBJ2-1; the match to TRBD1 covers 8 bases. Germline-derived CDR1 and CDR2 are LGHDT and YNNKEL (reference sequence). This CDR3 is built from 14 residues. The V and J ends lost 8 bases and 5 bases, in that order; junction bases with no gene match: 8. Here the CDR3 reads CASSQDRADNEQFF. The CDR3, as DNA: TGTGCCAGCTCCCAGGACAGGGCGGACAATGAGCAGTTCTTC.